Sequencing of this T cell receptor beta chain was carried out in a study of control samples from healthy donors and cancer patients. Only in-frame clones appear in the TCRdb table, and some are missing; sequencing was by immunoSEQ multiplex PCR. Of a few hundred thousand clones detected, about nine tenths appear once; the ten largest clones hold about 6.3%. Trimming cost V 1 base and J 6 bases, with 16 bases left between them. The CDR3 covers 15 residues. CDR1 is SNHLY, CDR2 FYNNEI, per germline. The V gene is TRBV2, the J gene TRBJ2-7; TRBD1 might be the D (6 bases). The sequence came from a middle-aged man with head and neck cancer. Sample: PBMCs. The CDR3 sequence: CASSEERTGRGEQYF. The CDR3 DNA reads TGTGCCAGCAGTGAAGAGCGCACAGGGCGAGGCGAGCAGTACTTC.